The following is a TCR beta chain sequence with its context. Its antigen remains unidentified. The data were obtained in a study of beta chain features in type 1 diabetes. At the level of the study: Patient and healthy donor groups were alike in age, gender and cell yields.

CD45RO/CCR7/CD25/CD127/CD95/CD27 staining was used to isolate CD4+ naive, central memory, regulatory and stem cell-like memory cells by sorting. Notes on the study in general: A potential influence of HLA type upon TCRB rearrangement remained unresolved herein. All four CD4+ subsets of Type 1 diabetes patients contained TCRB CDR3s that were moderately but significantly shorter.

Germline V lookup: CDR1 MNHNS, CDR2 SASEGT. This CDR3 region has 13 residues. V was shortened by 5 bases and J by 7 bases, with 12 bases between the two germline ends. Every isolated RNA sample was fully reverse transcribed, so sequencing captured expressed TCRB transcripts. The assay was immunoSEQ multiplex PCR, and TCRdb's table has in-frame clones only and misses some. This table has 15,000 to 18,000 clones, approximately 40% appearing once. The chain recombines TRBV6-1 with TRBJ1-5; D may be TRBD1 (5 bases). The sample comprised stem cell memory CD4+ T cells from blood. This receptor was obtained from a woman between 40 and 55 years old in good health. Written as DNA, the CDR3 is TGTGCCAGCAGTCCGACAGAGTACCAGCCCCAGCATTTT. Its protein is CASSPTEYQPQHF.